The T cell receptor beta chain under discussion was sequenced for a study of early T cells in non-severe SARS-CoV-2 infection. Study-level results: VDJdb matching skewed toward anti-spike CD8 responses, missing private and CD4 specificities.

Germline values: CDR1 MNHEY, CDR2 SMNVEV (reference sequence). The CDR3 runs 14 residues. The ends were cut back, 5 bases at V and 6 bases at J, with 17 bases in the middle. MiXCR, run by TCRdb on the 5' RACE reads, gives a single entry per CDR3 protein. The profile shows about 48,000 distinct CDR3 sequences, 8.5% to 10% of them singletons. This clonotype has ten or more counts. What it binds is unknown. This clonotype was sampled from an adult who was a healthcare worker with PCR-confirmed SARS-CoV-2 infection or an uninfected control (not recorded which). The specimen sequenced was whole blood. This sequence joins TRBV27 and TRBJ2-7; D gene unclear. CDR3 DNA: TGTGCCAGCAGTCTCTCGAAAATAAACCCCGAGCAGTACTTC. Protein: CASSLSKINPEQYF.